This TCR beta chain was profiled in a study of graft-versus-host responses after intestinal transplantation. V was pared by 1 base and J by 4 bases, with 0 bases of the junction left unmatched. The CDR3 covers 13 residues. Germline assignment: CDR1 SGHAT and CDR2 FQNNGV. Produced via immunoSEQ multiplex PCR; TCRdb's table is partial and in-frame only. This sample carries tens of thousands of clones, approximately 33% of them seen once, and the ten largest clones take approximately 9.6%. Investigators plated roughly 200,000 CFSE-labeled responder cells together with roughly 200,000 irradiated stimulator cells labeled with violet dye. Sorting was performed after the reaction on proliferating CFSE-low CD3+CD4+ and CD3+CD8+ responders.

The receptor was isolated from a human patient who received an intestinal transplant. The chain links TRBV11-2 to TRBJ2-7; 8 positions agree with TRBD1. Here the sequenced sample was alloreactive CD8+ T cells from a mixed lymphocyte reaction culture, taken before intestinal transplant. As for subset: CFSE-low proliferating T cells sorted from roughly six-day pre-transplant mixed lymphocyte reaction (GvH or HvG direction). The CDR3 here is CASSLGTGYEQYF. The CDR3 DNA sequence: TGTGCCAGCAGCTTAGGGACAGGGTACGAGCAGTACTTC.